These 24 T cell receptor beta chains were sequenced from one sample in a study of tumor-infiltrating lymphocytes in primary liver carcinoma. RNA isolated from unsorted whole blood supplied the blood RNA, with germline DNA also extracted. TCR beta cDNA was prepared out of about 530 ng total RNA by means of a constant-region primer. Modified slightly, ARM-PCR produced TCR beta libraries over three nested multiplex PCR rounds. Amplification in the first two PCR rounds was performed using TRBV1-TRBV30 forward primers and a C-beta reverse primer for 10 cycles each. TCRdb reprocessed the multiplex PCR reads via MiXCR and lists one record per CDR3 protein. This sample yields approximately 300,000 distinct CDR3 sequences, of which more than 55% are seen a single time; roughly 8.9% belongs to the top ten. Sequencing was carried out using peripheral blood. The receptors were gathered from a man between 40 and 49 years old with primary liver carcinoma and hepatitis B virus infection.

This clonotype came up a few times. The genes are TRBV12-3 or TRBV12-4 and TRBJ2-7; 9 bases fit TRBD2. CDR3 length: 15 amino acids. After removal of 1 base from V and 1 base from J, the junction contained 2 bases not matched to a gene. The CDR3 sequence is CASSLEGLASYEQYF. DNA of the CDR3: TGTGCCAGCAGTTTAGAGGGACTAGCTTCCTACGAGCAGTACTTC.

Worth noting for this clonotype: Possible read error: a much larger clone is one base away. CDR3 in amino acids: CSVERTVDTQYF. The CDR3 DNA reads TGCAGCGTTGAGCGTACCGTGGATACGCAGTATTTT. The V call is TRBV29-1, the J call TRBJ2-3; D is unresolved. Germline loops: CDR1 SQVTM, CDR2 ANQGSEA. V dropped 3 bases and J dropped 6 bases, with 10 bases sitting between them. This CDR3 comprises 12 residues.

The CDR3, as DNA: TGTGCCATCAGAGACCCAGCGAGACAGACCTCCTACGAGCAGTACTTC. Its translation is CAIRDPARQTSYEQYF. The chain recombines TRBV10-3 with TRBJ2-7; D is possibly TRBD1 (5 bases). The CDR3 sequence is 16 residues long. Germline lookup yields CDR1 ENHRY and CDR2 SYGVKD. With 6 bases removed from V and 0 bases from J, the gap between germline ends came to 18 bases.

In the case of this clonotype: A junction boundary mismatches the germline segment, possibly from a read error. The J gene is TRBJ2-7, the V gene TRBV11-1; D perhaps matches TRBD1 (6 bases). Germline V lookup: CDR1 SGHAT, CDR2 FQDESV (reference sequence). The CDR3 runs 16 residues. Written as DNA, the CDR3 is TGTGCCAGCAGCTTAGTCTACGACAGGACCTCCAACGAGCAGTATTTC. It is translated as CASSLVYDRTSNEQYF.

The chain couples TRBV12-3 or TRBV12-4 to TRBJ2-1; TRBD2 aligns across 10 bases. Losses at the gene ends were 5 bases for V and 7 bases for J; bases not matched to a gene: 8. The CDR3 is made up of 15 amino acids. The chain's CDR3 is CASSQLAGRWNEQFF. CDR3 DNA: TGTGCCAGCAGTCAACTAGCGGGGAGGTGGAATGAGCAGTTCTTC.

As for this clonotype: A much bigger clone sits one base away, suggesting this may be a read error. The chain links TRBV6-2 or TRBV6-3 to TRBJ1-5; no definite D call. Looked up from germline, CDR1 is MNHEY and CDR2 is SVGEGT. Trimming removed 5 bases from V and 1 base from J, with 9 bases in between. This CDR3 comprises 14 residues. CDR3 DNA sequence: TGTGCCAGCAGTCCCGCGACAAGCAATCAGCCCCAGCATTTT. It codes for CASSPATSNQPQHF.

With regard to this clonotype: Relative to the germline gene, one junction end is altered; a read error may explain this. V gene TRBV5-1 combines with J gene TRBJ1-1; D is perhaps TRBD1 (5 bases). Looked up from germline, CDR1 is SGHRS and CDR2 is YFSETQ. This CDR3 is built from 13 residues. The CDR3 loop is CASSLGPGTGAFF. CDR3 in DNA: TGCGCCAGCAGCTTGGGACCCGGGACTGGAGCTTTCTTT.

With respect to this clonotype: The CDR3 carries no conserved terminal phenylalanine or tryptophan, so it likely arises from a read error. The chain combines TRBV7-9 with TRBJ1-5, with D perhaps TRBD1 (5 bases). CDR1 SEHNR and CDR2 FQNEAQ come from the germline V gene (reference sequence). This CDR3 spans 16 amino acids. Trimming shortened V by 6 bases and J by 2 bases, and 17 bases separated the two germline ends. The CDR3 DNA reads TGTGCCAGCAGGGGACCTGAGGCGAGGGGCAATCAGCCCCAGCATTTA. It translates to CASRGPEARGNQPQHL.

The chain carries TRBV28 and TRBJ2-2, with D possibly being TRBD1 (6 bases). The CDR3 sequence is 14 residues long. V lost 5 bases, J lost 8 bases, and 15 bases lay in between. Germline V gene lookup returns CDR1 MDHEN and CDR2 SYDVKM. In nucleotides, the CDR3 is TGTGCCAGCAGTACAACAGGGAGTGATGGGGAGCTGTTTTTT. As protein: CASSTTGSDGELFF.

About this clonotype: A read error may be the cause here, since a much bigger clone is one base away. The chain has TRBV29-1 and TRBJ1-2; 7 bases are a match to TRBD1. Trimming took 4 bases from V and 6 from J; bases not matched to a gene: 14. The CDR3 spans 15 residues. Germline loops: CDR1 SQVTM, CDR2 ANQGSEA. The CDR3: CSVAGPGGVSDGYTF. CDR3 coding DNA: TGCAGCGTTGCTGGGCCAGGGGGGGTGTCAGATGGCTACACCTTC.

Turning to this clonotype: With a much larger clone just one base away, this may be a read error. The genes are TRBV4-2 and TRBJ2-7, with 12 bases aligning to TRBD2. CDR1 and CDR2 from the germline V gene are LGHNA and YNFKEQ. The CDR3 is 17 residues long. In DNA form, the CDR3 reads TGTGCCGGCAGCCAAGTTGGGCTAGCGGGAGGGCTTAGCGAGCAGTACTTC. It yields the protein CAGSQVGLAGGLSEQYF.

The rearrangement links TRBV7-8 to TRBJ1-1; no clear D gene. V lost 0 bases, J lost 8 bases, and 10 bases lay in between. The CDR3 length is 13 residues. Per germline, CDR1 SGHVS and CDR2 FQNEAQ. This CDR3 reads CASSLALHGEAFF. The CDR3 DNA is TGTGCCAGCAGCTTAGCGCTACATGGGGAAGCTTTCTTT. Supplemented by reference TRBV7-8 and TRBJ1-1, the full variable domain reads GAGVSQSPRYKVAKRGQDVALRCDPISGHVSLFWYQQALGQGPEFLTYFQNEAQLDKSGLPSDRFFAERPEGSVSTLKIQRTQQEDSAVYLCASSLALHGEAFFGQGTRLTVV.

The chain links TRBV20-1 to TRBJ2-2, with 8 positions matching TRBD2. Germline V lookup: CDR1 DFQATT, CDR2 SNEGSKA (reference sequence). The CDR3 length is 16 residues. The V segment lost 0 bases and the J segment 6 bases; nucleotides outside the gene matches: 9. The CDR3 DNA reads as TGCAGTGCTAGAGATGGTGGGAGCGGGAGCGCCGGGGAGCTGTTTTTT. Translating gives CSARDGGSGSAGELFF.

The CDR3 bases are TGTGCCAGCAGCTCCAATCGGACCGGTGGGAGGGAGACCCAGTACTTC. Protein product: CASSSNRTGGRETQYF. V is TRBV11-2 and J is TRBJ2-5; tentatively, D is TRBD2 (6 bases). Germline lookup yields CDR1 SGHAT and CDR2 FQNNGV. Trimming took 4 bases from V and 5 from J, leaving 20 bases between them. CDR3 length: 16 residues.

Remarks on this clonotype: A much larger clone differs from this one at a single base, so this may be a read error. V and J are TRBV10-2 and TRBJ2-2; D not certain. CDR3 length: 11 amino acids. Per the germline V gene, CDR1 is WSHSY and CDR2 is SAAADI. DNA of the CDR3: TGCACCAGCAGTTACATCGGGGAGCTGTTTTTT. As protein: CTSSYIGELFF.

The chain employs TRBV29-1 and TRBJ1-4; 7 bases agree with TRBD1. There are 15 residues in the CDR3. V trimming: 7 bases; J trimming: 3 bases; junction bases outside the gene matches: 11. The V gene's germline CDR1 is SQVTM and CDR2 ANQGSEA. This CDR3 is CSAGTGDRANEKLFF. The CDR3 DNA sequence: TGCAGCGCCGGAACAGGGGACCGAGCTAATGAAAAACTGTTTTTT.

Concerning this clonotype itself: Being one base from a much bigger clone, this may be a read error. J is TRBJ2-2 and V is TRBV4-2, with a weak D call TRBD2 (6 bases). Germline CDR1 LGHNA, CDR2 YNFKEQ. This CDR3 is built from 15 residues. In DNA, the CDR3 is TGTGCCAGCAGCCAGGCACTGGGGAGGCCCGGGGAGCTGTTATTT. Translating it yields CASSQALGRPGELLF.

This clonotype was picked up a small number of times. The CDR3 coding sequence is TGTGCCAGCAGCTTCGCAGGGCGGGAGACCCAGTACTTC. Encoded protein: CASSFAGRETQYF. The rearrangement links TRBV7-8 to TRBJ2-5; a possible D gene is TRBD1 (5 bases). The V gene lost 3 bases and the J gene lost 5 bases, with 10 bases spanning the gap. Per germline, CDR1 SGHVS and CDR2 FQNEAQ. The CDR3 has 13 residues. Complete variable domain (other parts from reference TRBV7-8 and TRBJ2-5): GAGVSQSPRYKVAKRGQDVALRCDPISGHVSLFWYQQALGQGPEFLTYFQNEAQLDKSGLPSDRFFAERPEGSVSTLKIQRTQQEDSAVYLCASSFAGRETQYFGPGTRLLVL.

This clonotype was seen a handful of times. V and J are TRBV5-1 and TRBJ2-5; 10 nucleotides agree with TRBD2. With V trimmed by 0 bases and J by 1 base, 3 bases remained unmatched. Germline lookup yields CDR1 SGHRS and CDR2 YFSETQ. The CDR3 is 16 residues long. The CDR3 sequence is CASSLEASGGQETQYF. Written as DNA, the CDR3 is TGCGCCAGCAGCTTGGAGGCTAGCGGGGGCCAAGAGACCCAGTACTTC.

About this clonotype: Since a much larger clone is just one base distant, this may be a read error. The CDR3 does not end in the conserved phenylalanine or tryptophan, so this is likely a read error. The chain links TRBV12-3 or TRBV12-4 to TRBJ2-7; 11 bases are shared with TRBD2. The CDR3 contains 19 residues. V dropped 5 bases and J dropped 3; count of bases not matched to a gene: 18. The CDR3 sequence is CASSPTGRRGTSGLYEQYL. In DNA, the CDR3 is TGTGCCAGCAGTCCCACAGGCAGGCGAGGGACTAGCGGCCTCTACGAGCAGTACCTC.

This clonotype was detected only a few times. The chain uses TRBV7-8 and TRBJ2-3; 8 bases line up with TRBD1. Germline assignment: CDR1 SGHVS and CDR2 FQNEAQ. Trimming cost V 2 bases and J 4 bases; bases outside gene matches: 5. This CDR3 region has 15 residues. The CDR3 nucleotides read TGTGCCAGCAGCTTATCAGGGGGCGCGCCAGATACGCAGTATTTT. Amino acid sequence: CASSLSGGAPDTQYF.

About this clonotype itself: A much larger clone differs from this one at a single base, so this may be a read error. CDR3 in DNA: TGCGCCAGCAGCCCTCCGGCGAATGTCGATGAGCAGTTCTTC. As protein: CASSPPANVDEQFF. The V call is TRBV4-1, the J call TRBJ2-1; D remains ambiguous. The germline V gene encodes CDR1 MGHRA and CDR2 YSYEKL. The V and J ends lost 4 bases and 8 bases respectively, with 15 bases between them. The CDR3 extends over 14 amino acids.

The sample holds many counts of this clonotype. The chain joins TRBV4-1 to TRBJ2-7; D uncertain. V was trimmed by 0 bases and J by 2 bases, leaving 11 bases between them. CDR3 length: 15 residues. CDR1 and CDR2 (germline): MGHRA, YSYEKL. The CDR3 loop reads CASSQDLGTAYEQYF. Here the CDR3 DNA reads TGCGCCAGCAGCCAAGATCTTGGAACCGCCTACGAGCAGTACTTC.

This clonotype appeared a single time. One end of the junction varies from germline; a read error may be responsible. The chain has TRBV11-3 and TRBJ2-5, with 14 bases that match TRBD2. The CDR3 loop spans 14 amino acids. The germline V gene encodes CDR1 SGHNT and CDR2 YENEEA. The CDR3 here is CASSAGLAGETQCF. CDR3 in DNA: TGTGCCAGCAGCGCGGGACTAGCGGGAGAGACCCAGTGCTTC.